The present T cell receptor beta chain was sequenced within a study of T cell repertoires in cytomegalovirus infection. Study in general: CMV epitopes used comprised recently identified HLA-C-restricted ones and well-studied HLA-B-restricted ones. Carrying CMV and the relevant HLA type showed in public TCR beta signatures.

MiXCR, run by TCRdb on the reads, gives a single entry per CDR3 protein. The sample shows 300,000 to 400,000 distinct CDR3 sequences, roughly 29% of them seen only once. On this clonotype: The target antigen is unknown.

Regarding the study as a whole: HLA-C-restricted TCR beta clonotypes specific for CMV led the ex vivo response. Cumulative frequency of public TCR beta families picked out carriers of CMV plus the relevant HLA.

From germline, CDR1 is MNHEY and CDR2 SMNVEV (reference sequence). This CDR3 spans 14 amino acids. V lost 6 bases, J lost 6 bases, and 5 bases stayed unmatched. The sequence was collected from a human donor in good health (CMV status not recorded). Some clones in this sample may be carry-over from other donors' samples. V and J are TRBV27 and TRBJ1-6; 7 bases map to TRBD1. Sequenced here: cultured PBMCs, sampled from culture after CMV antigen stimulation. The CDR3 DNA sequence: TGTGCCAGCAGGTCCGGGACAGTTAATTCACCCCTCCACTTT. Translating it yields CASRSGTVNSPLHF.